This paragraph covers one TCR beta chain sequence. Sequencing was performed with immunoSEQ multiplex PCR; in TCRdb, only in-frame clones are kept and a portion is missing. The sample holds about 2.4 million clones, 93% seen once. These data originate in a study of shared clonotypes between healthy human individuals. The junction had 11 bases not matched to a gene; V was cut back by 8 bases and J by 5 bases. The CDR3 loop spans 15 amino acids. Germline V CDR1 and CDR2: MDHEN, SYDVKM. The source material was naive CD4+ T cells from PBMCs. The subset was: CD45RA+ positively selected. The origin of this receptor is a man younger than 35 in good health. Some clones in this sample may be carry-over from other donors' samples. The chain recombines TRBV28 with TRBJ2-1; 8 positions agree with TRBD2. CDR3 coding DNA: TGTGCCAGCCTTAGTGGGGCGGGAGGACACAATGAGCAGTTCTTC. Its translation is CASLSGAGGHNEQFF.